Each of the 17 T cell receptor beta chains below was sequenced from the same sample in a study of blood T cell repertoires in COVID-19. Profiling relied on immunoSEQ multiplex PCR, and the TCRdb table lists in-frame clones only, not all of them. This repertoire shows more than 200,000 clones, roughly 90% found once; its top ten account for nearly 2%. Specimen: peripheral blood. These TCRs come from a man younger than 40 with active or convalescent COVID-19.

V usage is TRBV2 and J usage is TRBJ2-7; possible D gene TRBD2, 5 bases. The CDR3 runs to 13 residues. Germline loops: CDR1 SNHLY, CDR2 FYNNEI. The V gene lost 5 bases and the J gene lost 2 bases, with 10 bases spanning the gap. DNA of the CDR3: TGTGCCAGCAGTTGGACGGGGACCTACGAGCAGTACTTC. Protein sequence: CASSWTGTYEQYF. Full variable domain (rest looked up from reference TRBV2 and TRBJ2-7): EPEVTQTPSHQVTQMGQEVILRCVPISNHLYFYWYRQILGQKVEFLVSFYNNEISEKSEIFDDQFSVERPDGSNFTLKIRSTKLEDSAMYFCASSWTGTYEQYFGPGTRLTVT.

V is TRBV10-2 and J is TRBJ2-1, with a possible D match to TRBD2 (6 bases). The CDR3 length is 15 residues. CDR1 is WSHSY, CDR2 SAAADI, per germline. V lost 9 bases, J lost 0 bases, and 15 bases lay in between. The CDR3 nucleotides read TGCGCCAGTCGCCCGGGGGACCGCTCCTACAATGAGCAGTTCTTC. The encoded protein is CASRPGDRSYNEQFF.

This rearrangement joins TRBV30 to TRBJ2-1; D might be TRBD2 (5 bases). From germline, CDR1 is GTSNPN and CDR2 SVGIG (reference sequence). The CDR3 contains 13 residues. V gave up 1 base and J gave up 4 bases, with 8 bases separating them. CDR3 amino acids: CAWSAGRYNEQFF. The CDR3 region has the DNA TGTGCCTGGAGTGCGGGGAGATACAATGAGCAGTTCTTC.

The chain combines TRBV4-3 with TRBJ2-3; 11 nucleotides line up with TRBD2. V dropped 0 bases and J dropped 0; count of bases not matched to a gene: 5. Germline loops: CDR1 LGHNA, CDR2 YSLEER. The length of the CDR3 is 18 residues. This chain's CDR3 is CASSQDLAGGFSTDTQYF. The CDR3 DNA reads TGCGCCAGCAGCCAAGATCTAGCGGGGGGCTTCAGCACAGATACGCAGTATTTT.

This chain uses TRBV18 with TRBJ1-3; tentative D call: TRBD1 (5 bases). Germline V gives CDR1 KGHSH, CDR2 LQKENI. The CDR3 runs to 13 residues. V lost 4 bases, J lost 3 bases, and 7 bases lay in between. CDR3 sequence (DNA): TGTGCCAGCTCACTAAGGGGTGGAAACACCATATATTTT. It yields the protein CASSLRGGNTIYF.

The genes are TRBV7-9 and TRBJ2-3; D is ambiguous. Trimming left V 3 bases short and J 0 bases short, with 10 bases between. CDR1 is SEHNR and CDR2 is FQNEAQ in the germline V gene (reference sequence). CDR3 size: 15 residues. The CDR3, as DNA: TGTGCCAGCAGCTTCGCGACAACTAGCACAGATACGCAGTATTTT. This gives the protein CASSFATTSTDTQYF.

The rearrangement joins TRBV7-8 to TRBJ2-3; D uncertain. The V end was cut by 4 bases, the J end by 1 base, with 15 bases between. Germline V gene lookup returns CDR1 SGHVS and CDR2 FQNEAQ. This CDR3 spans 16 amino acids. CDR3 bases: TGTGCCAGCAGCTCTCGTGTGCGGCGAGGCACAGATACGCAGTATTTT. It yields the protein CASSSRVRRGTDTQYF.

This chain links TRBV6-5 with TRBJ1-1, with TRBD1 identical over 7 bases. Looked up from germline, CDR1 is MNHEY and CDR2 is SVGAGI. V lost 1 base to trimming and J lost 0 bases; unmatched junction nucleotides: 2. The CDR3 is 15 amino acids. CDR3 in amino acids: CASSYFTGVNTEAFF. CDR3 sequence (DNA): TGTGCCAGCAGTTACTTTACAGGGGTGAACACTGAAGCTTTCTTT.

This chain links TRBV30 with TRBJ1-1, with D perhaps matching TRBD1 (5 bases). V lost 2 bases to trimming and J lost 1 base, with 17 bases between them. CDR1 GTSNPN and CDR2 SVGIG come from the germline V gene (reference sequence). The CDR3 loop spans 16 amino acids. The chain's CDR3 is CAWSLGGVWRNTEAFF. DNA of the CDR3: TGTGCCTGGAGTCTCGGGGGGGTTTGGAGGAACACTGAAGCTTTCTTT.

The CDR3 sequence is CASSSGNGVNEQFF. The CDR3 coding sequence is TGTGCCAGTAGTTCGGGGAACGGGGTTAATGAGCAGTTCTTC. The chain uses TRBV19 and TRBJ2-1; perhaps TRBD2 as D (5 bases). Trimming removed 5 bases from V and 7 bases from J, with 15 bases in between. The CDR3 has 14 amino acids. Germline V gene sequence: CDR1 LNHDA, CDR2 SQIVND (reference sequence).

With regard to this clone: In the same sample, other DNA sequences code for this CDR3. The J gene is TRBJ2-7, the V gene TRBV2, with TRBD1 matching 9 bases. Trimming removed 5 bases from V and 0 bases from J; junction bases left unmatched: 2. The CDR3 consists of 14 residues. Per germline, CDR1 SNHLY and CDR2 FYNNEI. CDR3 DNA: TGTGCCAGCAGTCCGGGACAGGGCTCCTACGAGCAGTACTTC. Amino acids: CASSPGQGSYEQYF.

The chain couples TRBV19 to TRBJ1-5; tentatively, D is TRBD1 (6 bases). Germline CDR1 and CDR2: LNHDA and SQIVND (reference sequence). The CDR3 contains 14 residues. V dropped 5 bases and J dropped 2 bases, with 10 bases sitting between them. The CDR3 DNA reads as TGTGCCAGTAGTGGACGACAGGGCAATCAGCCCCAGCATTTT. It translates to CASSGRQGNQPQHF.

The V and J genes are TRBV5-1 and TRBJ1-1, with TRBD1 as a possible D gene (5 bases). From germline, CDR1 is SGHRS and CDR2 YFSETQ. CDR3 length equals 14 residues. The V gene lost 9 bases and the J gene lost 4 bases, with 19 bases spanning the gap. The CDR3 DNA reads TGCGCCACTTCCCGGGGGGACGGGGGCACTGAAGCTTTCTTT. Its protein is CATSRGDGGTEAFF. Full variable domain (remainder filled in from reference TRBV5-1 and TRBJ1-1): KAGVTQTPRYLIKTRGQQVTLSCSPISGHRSVSWYQQTPGQGLQFLFEYFSETQRNKGNFPGRFSGRQFSNSRSEMNVSTLELGDSALYLCATSRGDGGTEAFFGQGTRLTVV.

The V and J genes are TRBV5-5 and TRBJ1-2; 8 bases fit TRBD1. CDR1 and CDR2 (germline): SGHKS, YYEKEE (reference sequence). Germline trimming cut 4 bases from V and 7 bases from J; bases unmatched to any gene: 15. The CDR3 consists of 16 residues. CDR3 in amino acids: CASSPGQGRDFGGYTF. CDR3 nucleotide sequence: TGTGCCAGCAGCCCTGGACAGGGTCGGGATTTTGGTGGCTACACCTTC.

The chain employs TRBV10-2 and TRBJ2-7; 9 nucleotides match TRBD2. In germline, CDR1 is WSHSY, CDR2 SAAADI. This CDR3 comprises 13 residues. The J segment lost 3 bases and the V segment lost 7 bases, leaving 4 bases of the junction unmatched. In nucleotides, the CDR3 is TGCGCCAGCACCTTTAGCGGGGGCTACGAGCAGTACTTC. It codes for CASTFSGGYEQYF.

The chain employs TRBV4-1 and TRBJ2-2; TRBD1 matches 11 bases. V shed 0 bases and J 2 bases; nucleotides not matched to a gene: 11. Germline V lookup: CDR1 MGHRA, CDR2 YSYEKL. The CDR3 totals 20 residues. For the CDR3, the DNA is TGCGCCAGCAGCCAAGATGTCTGGACAGGGGGCATCGCAAACACCGGGGAGCTGTTTTTT. This gives the protein CASSQDVWTGGIANTGELFF.

V gene TRBV7-9 combines with J gene TRBJ2-5; TRBD1 or TRBD2 may be the D gene (6 bases each). The V end lost 5 bases, the J end lost 5 bases, and 9 bases lay between the germline ends. This CDR3 spans 12 amino acids. Germline CDR1 SEHNR, CDR2 FQNEAQ (reference sequence). The CDR3 DNA reads as TGTGCCAGCAGCAGGGGGGCGGAGACCCAGTACTTC. It specifies CASSRGAETQYF.